This passage covers 30 T cell receptor beta chains from one sample sequenced in a study of T cell changes during pregnancy in multiple sclerosis. Sequencing used immunoSEQ multiplex PCR; TCRdb keeps in-frame clones, though not all of them. The sample gives 95,000 to 100,000 clones, 91% of which show up once; over 2.5% is in the top ten. The sample consisted of peripheral blood, taken in the second trimester of pregnancy. The receptors originated from a female donor with multiple sclerosis, enrolled in a pregnancy study.

In its sample, this clone was seen a few times. V gene TRBV7-2 combines with J gene TRBJ1-2, with TRBD1 matching over 7 bases. This CDR3 has 13 amino acids. Germline lookup yields CDR1 SGHTA and CDR2 FQGNSA. Losses at the gene ends were 5 bases for V and 7 bases for J; bases not matched to a gene: 7. CDR3 DNA sequence: TGTGCCAGCAGCAAGCGGGAGGGGGCTGGCTACACCTTC. Its protein product is CASSKREGAGYTF.

The chain couples TRBV29-1 to TRBJ1-3; D may be TRBD1 (5 bases). Per germline, CDR1 SQVTM and CDR2 ANQGSEA. The V gene lost 6 bases and the J gene lost 0 bases, with 15 bases spanning the gap. CDR3 size: 15 residues. CDR3 sequence reads: CSVAGTLDSGNTIYF. Written as DNA, the CDR3 is TGCAGCGTGGCCGGGACTCTTGACTCTGGAAACACCATATATTTT.

The chain links TRBV6-5 to TRBJ1-5; tentatively, D is TRBD1 (5 bases). The CDR3 contains 14 residues. Germline V CDR1 and CDR2: MNHEY, SVGAGI. The germline V and J ends were trimmed by 6 bases and 3 bases, with 12 bases remaining between them. CDR3 nucleotides: TGTGCCAGCAGATCCCAGGGATTCAATCAGCCCCAGCATTTT. Translation: CASRSQGFNQPQHF.

This chain connects TRBV28 to TRBJ1-4; 10 nucleotides align to TRBD1. Per germline, CDR1 MDHEN and CDR2 SYDVKM. The junction had 4 bases not matched to a gene; V was cut back by 7 bases and J by 8 bases. This CDR3 spans 13 amino acids. The CDR3, as DNA: TGTGCCAGCACTGGACAGGGGGTGGAAAAACTGTTTTTT. This translates into CASTGQGVEKLFF. Supplemented by reference TRBV28 and TRBJ1-4, the full variable domain reads DVKVTQSSRYLVKRTGEKVFLECVQDMDHENMFWYRQDPGLGLRLIYFSYDVKMKEKGDIPEGYSVSREKKERFSLILESASTNQTSMYLCASTGQGVEKLFFGSGTQLSVL.

The chain combines TRBV9 with TRBJ2-1; 8 nucleotides agree with TRBD2. Germline loops: CDR1 SGDLS, CDR2 YYNGEE. Trimming at V came to 0 bases and at J to 10 bases, leaving 3 bases not matched to a gene. This CDR3 comprises 13 residues. The CDR3 sequence is CASSVGPGGEQFF. In DNA form, the CDR3 reads TGTGCCAGCAGCGTAGGGCCGGGAGGGGAGCAGTTCTTC.

This clone came up once. The V gene is TRBV27, the J gene TRBJ1-2; 8 bases map to TRBD1. The V segment lost 6 bases and the J segment 6 bases; nucleotides outside the gene matches: 24. This CDR3 has 19 amino acids. The germline CDR1 and CDR2 sequences are MNHEY and SMNVEV (reference sequence). CDR3 sequence (DNA): TGTGCCAGCAGCTTGAGCACCACGGACAGGGCAAAGCGCCCTAATGGCTACACCTTC. This translates into CASSLSTTDRAKRPNGYTF.

The chain is built from TRBV19 and TRBJ2-1, with TRBD2 as a possible D gene (5 bases). This CDR3 comprises 16 residues. V lost 4 bases and J 2 bases, leaving 15 bases between the germline ends. Germline V gene sequence: CDR1 LNHDA, CDR2 SQIVND (reference sequence). The CDR3 DNA follows: TGTGCCAGTAGTAAAGTGCGGGTCCTTACCTACAATGAGCAGTTCTTC. It is translated as CASSKVRVLTYNEQFF.

In nucleotides, the CDR3 is TGTGCCAGCAGCTCAGGGACTAGCGGTTTCTCCTACGAGCAGTACTTC. This encodes CASSSGTSGFSYEQYF. This chain links TRBV7-6 with TRBJ2-7, with 11 bases that match TRBD2. The CDR3 spans 16 residues. Trimming cost V 4 bases and J 0 bases; bases outside gene matches: 5. The V gene's germline CDR1 is SGHVS and CDR2 FNYEAQ.

The V call is TRBV6-1, the J call TRBJ1-5; 7 bases fit TRBD1. Germline CDR1 is MNHNS and CDR2 is SASEGT. The V gene end was trimmed by 5 bases and the J gene end by 5 bases; junction bases not matched to a gene: 9. CDR3 size: 15 residues. DNA for the CDR3: TGTGCCAGCAGTTGGACAGGTGGAGTTGATCAGCCCCAGCATTTT. Amino acid sequence: CASSWTGGVDQPQHF.

The chain carries TRBV28 and TRBJ2-7, with 14 bases aligning to TRBD2. V was pared by 2 bases and J by 1 base, with 1 base of the junction left unmatched. In germline, CDR1 is MDHEN, CDR2 SYDVKM. CDR3 length: 16 amino acids. The CDR3 is CASSLGLAGGSYEQYF. The CDR3 DNA follows: TGTGCCAGCAGTTTAGGACTAGCGGGAGGATCCTACGAGCAGTACTTC. The entire variable domain, with the rest obtained from reference TRBV28 and TRBJ2-7, is as follows: DVKVTQSSRYLVKRTGEKVFLECVQDMDHENMFWYRQDPGLGLRLIYFSYDVKMKEKGDIPEGYSVSREKKERFSLILESASTNQTSMYLCASSLGLAGGSYEQYFGPGTRLTVT.

The V gene is TRBV5-6, the J gene TRBJ2-5; D possibly corresponds to TRBD2 (6 bases). V lost 1 base to trimming and J lost 7 bases, with 8 bases between them. The CDR3 length is 12 residues. Germline V lookup: CDR1 SGHDT, CDR2 YYEEEE. The CDR3 is CASSLFGGTQYF. In DNA form, the CDR3 reads TGTGCCAGCAGCTTGTTCGGGGGGACCCAGTACTTC.

The chain links TRBV4-2 to TRBJ2-2; 13 positions match TRBD2. Unmatched junction bases numbered 10, after V lost 4 bases and J lost 5 bases. Germline CDR1 and CDR2: LGHNA and YNFKEQ. CDR3 length equals 18 residues. The CDR3 protein is CASSPRTSGRFGTGELFF. Written as DNA, the CDR3 is TGTGCCAGCAGCCCTCGGACTAGCGGGAGATTCGGAACCGGGGAGCTGTTTTTT.

The chain combines TRBV28 with TRBJ1-5; D is possibly TRBD1 (5 bases). Trimming shortened V by 0 bases and J by 4 bases, and 13 bases separated the two germline ends. This CDR3 region has 16 residues. In germline, CDR1 is MDHEN, CDR2 SYDVKM. The CDR3 is CASSLWQGRANQPQHF. Here the CDR3 DNA reads TGTGCCAGCAGTTTATGGCAGGGTAGGGCGAATCAGCCCCAGCATTTT.

This chain connects TRBV9 to TRBJ2-1; 8 bases are a match to TRBD2. V lost 0 bases to trimming and J lost 9 bases; unmatched junction nucleotides: 8. Germline V gene data show CDR1 as SGDLS and CDR2 as YYNGEE. This CDR3 region has 15 residues. This CDR3 is CASSVGPGGPSEQFF. CDR3 DNA: TGTGCCAGCAGCGTAGGACCGGGAGGGCCGAGTGAGCAGTTCTTC.

This sequence joins TRBV18 and TRBJ1-4; 7 nucleotides agree with TRBD1. The V gene's germline CDR1 is KGHSH and CDR2 LQKENI. Trimming cost V 4 bases and J 4 bases; bases outside gene matches: 6. The CDR3 extends over 15 amino acids. The CDR3 region is CASSLDRAHNEKLFF. DNA of the CDR3: TGTGCCAGCTCACTCGACAGGGCTCATAATGAAAAACTGTTTTTT.

The chain combines TRBV6-6 with TRBJ1-2, with 8 bases fitting TRBD1. J lost 5 bases, V lost 4 bases, and 9 bases had no gene match. There are 15 residues in the CDR3. Per germline, CDR1 MNHNY and CDR2 SVGAGI (reference sequence). CDR3 bases: TGTGCCAGCAGTTTCACCGGACAGGGAACATATGGCTACACCTTC. Protein sequence: CASSFTGQGTYGYTF.

The chain couples TRBV5-6 to TRBJ1-5; maybe TRBD1 (6 bases). This CDR3 is 15 amino acids long. V dropped 2 bases and J dropped 6 bases, with 15 bases sitting between them. CDR1 is SGHDT and CDR2 is YYEEEE in the germline V gene. CDR3 in amino acids: CASSFGGAVGQPQHF. In DNA, the CDR3 is TGTGCCAGCAGCTTCGGGGGGGCGGTGGGTCAGCCCCAGCATTTT.

This chain links TRBV29-1 with TRBJ2-1, with D unresolved. The CDR3 is 11 residues long. Germline values: CDR1 SQVTM, CDR2 ANQGSEA. Trimming pared 4 bases from V and 12 bases from J, leaving 13 bases between. The CDR3 sequence is CSVVPLDGQFF. CDR3 in DNA: TGCAGCGTTGTTCCCCTAGACGGGCAGTTCTTC.

The CDR3 protein is CASGLVLTGAPTDTQYF. The CDR3 DNA sequence: TGTGCTAGTGGTTTGGTATTGACTGGCGCGCCCACAGATACGCAGTATTTT. The J gene is TRBJ2-3, the V gene TRBV12-5; D unresolved. The V end was cut by 0 bases, the J end by 2 bases, with 15 bases between. The germline V gene encodes CDR1 LGHNT and CDR2 FRNRAP. This CDR3 has 17 amino acids.

The J gene is TRBJ2-3, the V gene TRBV6-5; 8 nucleotides line up with TRBD2. CDR1 is MNHEY, CDR2 SVGAGI, per germline. There are 15 residues in the CDR3. The V and J ends lost 4 bases and 2 bases, in that order; junction bases with no gene match: 5. The CDR3 reads CASSFDSGNTDTQYF. CDR3 bases: TGTGCCAGCAGTTTTGATAGCGGGAACACAGATACGCAGTATTTT.

With respect to this clone: At one end, the junction sequence differs from germline, possibly due to a read error. The chain is built from TRBV7-7 and TRBJ2-5, with D possibly matching TRBD2 (6 bases). CDR1 SSHAT and CDR2 FNYEAQ come from the germline V gene (reference sequence). This CDR3 is built from 13 residues. In DNA form, the CDR3 reads TGTGCTAGCAGCGGAGGGCGAGGAGAGACCCAGTACTTC. The encoded protein is CASSGGRGETQYF.

This clone showed up just once. The chain joins TRBV7-6 to TRBJ2-7; 8 bases align to TRBD1. After removal of 5 bases from V and 3 bases from J, the junction contained 3 bases not matched to a gene. The CDR3 spans 13 residues. Germline V CDR1 and CDR2: SGHVS, FNYEAQ. CDR3: CASSIGQGYEQYF. CDR3 coding DNA: TGTGCCAGCAGCATCGGACAGGGCTACGAGCAGTACTTC.

The genes are TRBV5-6 and TRBJ2-5; perhaps TRBD1 as D (5 bases). CDR1 is SGHDT, CDR2 YYEEEE, per germline. The CDR3 loop spans 14 amino acids. Trimming shortened V by 1 base and J by 3 bases, and 10 bases separated the two germline ends. CDR3 amino acids: CASSLTDTKETQYF. The DNA of the CDR3 is TGTGCCAGCAGCTTGACGGACACTAAAGAGACCCAGTACTTC.

The V and J genes are TRBV4-1 and TRBJ1-5, with D possibly matching TRBD1 (5 bases). The germline gives CDR1 MGHRA, CDR2 YSYEKL. Trimming removed 0 bases at V and 4 bases at J, with 10 bases between. This CDR3 has 15 residues. This CDR3 reads CASSQDRGTNQPQHF. CDR3 nucleotides: TGCGCCAGCAGCCAAGATCGGGGGACTAATCAGCCCCAGCATTTT.

This chain joins TRBV28 and TRBJ2-3; 11 bases fit TRBD2. Germline V gene sequence: CDR1 MDHEN, CDR2 SYDVKM. CDR3 length equals 20 residues. V shed 5 bases and J 4 bases; nucleotides not matched to a gene: 20. CDR3 loop: CASSPTVAGGPGRSPDTQYF. In DNA form, the CDR3 reads TGTGCCAGCAGTCCGACAGTAGCGGGAGGGCCGGGCAGGTCTCCAGATACGCAGTATTTT.

This chain connects TRBV21-1 to TRBJ1-1. TRBV21-1 is assigned pseudogene status. The CDR3 length is 13 residues. CDR3 region: CASRRGVNTEAFF. CDR3 nucleotides: TGTGCCAGCAGACGGGGGGTAAACACTGAAGCTTTCTTT.

This chain links TRBV11-2 with TRBJ2-5, with D possibly matching TRBD1 (6 bases). Germline CDR1 and CDR2: SGHAT and FQNNGV. V was shortened by 3 bases and J by 0 bases, with 8 bases between the two germline ends. The CDR3 extends over 14 amino acids. CDR3 sequence reads: CASSFHRDQETQYF. DNA of the CDR3: TGTGCCAGCAGCTTTCACAGGGACCAAGAGACCCAGTACTTC. The complete variable domain, with remaining parts taken from reference TRBV11-2 and TRBJ2-5, reads EAGVAQSPRYKIIEKRQSVAFWCNPISGHATLYWYQQILGQGPKLLIQFQNNGVVDDSQLPKDRFSAERLKGVDSTLKIQPAKLEDSAVYLCASSFHRDQETQYFGPGTRLLVL.

The chain combines TRBV19 with TRBJ2-1; TRBD1 is a possible D gene (6 bases). The V end lost 3 bases, the J end lost 4 bases, and 10 bases lay between the germline ends. This CDR3 is built from 14 residues. Germline-derived CDR1 and CDR2 are LNHDA and SQIVND (reference sequence). This CDR3 is CASSIQGLYNEQFF. CDR3 nucleotides: TGTGCCAGTAGTATCCAGGGGTTATACAATGAGCAGTTCTTC.

This chain links TRBV19 with TRBJ1-5, with D unclear. The CDR3 runs 13 residues. The ends were cut back, 1 base at V and 5 bases at J, with 6 bases in the middle. CDR1 and CDR2 from the germline V gene are LNHDA and SQIVND (reference sequence). The CDR3 nucleotides read TGTGCCAGTAGTATAGGGGCCCATCAGCCCCAGCATTTT. Its translation: CASSIGAHQPQHF.

This chain joins TRBV7-2 and TRBJ2-1; D ambiguous. Germline V gives CDR1 SGHTA, CDR2 FQGNSA. Trimming took off 2 bases at V and 3 bases at J, with 5 bases between the two ends. This CDR3 has 13 amino acids. The CDR3 region has the DNA TGTGCCAGCAGCTTATTCCTCTACAATGAGCAGTTCTTC. Translation gives CASSLFLYNEQFF.